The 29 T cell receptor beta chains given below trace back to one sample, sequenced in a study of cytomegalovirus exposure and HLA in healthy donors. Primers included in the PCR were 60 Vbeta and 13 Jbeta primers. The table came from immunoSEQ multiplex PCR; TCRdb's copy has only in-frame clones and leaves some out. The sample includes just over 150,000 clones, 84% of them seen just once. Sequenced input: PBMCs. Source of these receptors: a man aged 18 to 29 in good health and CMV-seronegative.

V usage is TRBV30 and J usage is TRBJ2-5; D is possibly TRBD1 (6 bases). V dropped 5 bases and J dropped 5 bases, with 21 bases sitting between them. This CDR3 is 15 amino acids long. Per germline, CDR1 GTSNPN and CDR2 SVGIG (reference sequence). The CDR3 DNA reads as TGTGCCTGGGGTGGGGATAGCAGGGGTTGGGAGACCCAGTACTTC. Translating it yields CAWGGDSRGWETQYF.

The CDR3 region is CASSVGLAGQSYNEQFF. The CDR3 DNA sequence: TGTGCCAGCAGCGTAGGACTAGCGGGTCAGTCCTACAATGAGCAGTTCTTC. The V call is TRBV9, the J call TRBJ2-1; 10 positions agree with TRBD2. Per the germline V gene, CDR1 is SGDLS and CDR2 is YYNGEE. V was clipped by 0 bases and J by 1 base; unmatched bases: 4. This CDR3 is 17 amino acids long.

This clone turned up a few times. Here the CDR3 reads CASGPPDQPQHF. CDR3 in DNA: TGTGCTAGTGGTCCCCCGGATCAGCCCCAGCATTTT. This rearrangement joins TRBV12-5 to TRBJ1-5; no reliable D call. This CDR3 is 12 amino acids long. With 5 bases removed from V and 5 bases from J, the gap between germline ends came to 7 bases. Germline V lookup: CDR1 LGHNT, CDR2 FRNRAP.

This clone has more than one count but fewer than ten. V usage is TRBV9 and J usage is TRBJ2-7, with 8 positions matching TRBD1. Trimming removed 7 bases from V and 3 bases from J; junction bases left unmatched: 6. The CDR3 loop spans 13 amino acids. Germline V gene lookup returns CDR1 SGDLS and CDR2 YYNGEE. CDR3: CASGPTGGYEQYF. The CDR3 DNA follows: TGTGCCAGCGGCCCCACAGGGGGCTACGAGCAGTACTTC.

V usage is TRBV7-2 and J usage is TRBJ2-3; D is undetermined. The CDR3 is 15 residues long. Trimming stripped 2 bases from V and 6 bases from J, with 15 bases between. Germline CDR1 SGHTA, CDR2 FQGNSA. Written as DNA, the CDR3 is TGTGCCAGCAGCTTACAGGCCCTTCTTGCGGATACGCAGTATTTT. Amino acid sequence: CASSLQALLADTQYF.

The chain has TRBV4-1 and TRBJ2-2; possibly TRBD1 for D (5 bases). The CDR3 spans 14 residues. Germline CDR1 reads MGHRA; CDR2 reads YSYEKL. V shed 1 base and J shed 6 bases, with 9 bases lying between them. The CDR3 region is CASSQVEGAGELFF. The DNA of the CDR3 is TGCGCCAGCAGCCAAGTAGAAGGGGCCGGGGAGCTGTTTTTT.

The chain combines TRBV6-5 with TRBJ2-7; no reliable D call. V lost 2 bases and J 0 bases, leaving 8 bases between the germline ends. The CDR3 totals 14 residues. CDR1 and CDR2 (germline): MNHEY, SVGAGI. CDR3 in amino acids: CASSYGDNSYEQYF. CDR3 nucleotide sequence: TGTGCCAGCAGTTACGGCGACAACTCCTACGAGCAGTACTTC.

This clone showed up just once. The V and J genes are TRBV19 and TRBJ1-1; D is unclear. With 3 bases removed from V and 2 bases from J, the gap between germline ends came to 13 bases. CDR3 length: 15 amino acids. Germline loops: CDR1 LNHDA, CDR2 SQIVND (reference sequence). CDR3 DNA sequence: TGTGCCAGTAGTATCGGGTCTACGAGAAACACTGAAGCTTTCTTT. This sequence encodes CASSIGSTRNTEAFF.

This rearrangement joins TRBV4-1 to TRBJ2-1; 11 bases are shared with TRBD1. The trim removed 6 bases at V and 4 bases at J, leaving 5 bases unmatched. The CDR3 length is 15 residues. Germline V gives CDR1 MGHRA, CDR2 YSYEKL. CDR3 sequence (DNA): TGCGCCAGCAGTCAGGACAGGGGGCCGTACAATGAGCAGTTCTTC. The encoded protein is CASSQDRGPYNEQFF.

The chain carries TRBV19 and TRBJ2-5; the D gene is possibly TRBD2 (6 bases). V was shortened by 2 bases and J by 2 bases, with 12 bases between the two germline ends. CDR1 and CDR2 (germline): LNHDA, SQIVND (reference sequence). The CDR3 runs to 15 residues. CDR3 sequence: CASSISGLTQETQYF. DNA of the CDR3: TGTGCCAGTAGTATATCCGGACTAACTCAAGAGACCCAGTACTTC. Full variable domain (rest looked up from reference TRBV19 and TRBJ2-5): DGGITQSPKYLFRKEGQNVTLSCEQNLNHDAMYWYRQDPGQGLRLIYYSQIVNDFQKGDIAEGYSVSREKKESFPLTVTSAQKNPTAFYLCASSISGLTQETQYFGPGTRLLVL.

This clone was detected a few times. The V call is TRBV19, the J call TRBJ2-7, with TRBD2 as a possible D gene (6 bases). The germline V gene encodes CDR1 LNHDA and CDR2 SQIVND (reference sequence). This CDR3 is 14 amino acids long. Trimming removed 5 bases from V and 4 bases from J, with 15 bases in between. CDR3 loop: CASSSPGLRYEQYF. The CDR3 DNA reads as TGTGCCAGTAGTTCCCCGGGACTGAGATACGAGCAGTACTTC.

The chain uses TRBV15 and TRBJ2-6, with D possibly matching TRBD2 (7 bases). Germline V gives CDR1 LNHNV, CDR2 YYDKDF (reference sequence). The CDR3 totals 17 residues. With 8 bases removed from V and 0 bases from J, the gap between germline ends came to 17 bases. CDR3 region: CATARGATLSGANVLTF. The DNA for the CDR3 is TGTGCCACCGCCCGGGGGGCGACCCTCTCTGGGGCCAACGTCCTGACTTTC.

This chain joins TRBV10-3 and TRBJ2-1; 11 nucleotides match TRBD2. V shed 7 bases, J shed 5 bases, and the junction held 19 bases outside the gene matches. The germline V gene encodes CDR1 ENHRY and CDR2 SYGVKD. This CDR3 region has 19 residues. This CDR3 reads CAITPRVSGRAELHNEQFF. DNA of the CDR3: TGTGCCATCACGCCTAGGGTTAGCGGGAGGGCCGAGCTTCACAATGAGCAGTTCTTC.

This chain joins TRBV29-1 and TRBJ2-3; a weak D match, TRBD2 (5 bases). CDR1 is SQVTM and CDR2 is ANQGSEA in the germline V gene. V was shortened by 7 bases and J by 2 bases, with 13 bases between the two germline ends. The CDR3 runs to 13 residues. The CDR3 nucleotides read TGCAGCGCCGAGGGCAGAACCACAGATACGCAGTATTTT. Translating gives CSAEGRTTDTQYF.

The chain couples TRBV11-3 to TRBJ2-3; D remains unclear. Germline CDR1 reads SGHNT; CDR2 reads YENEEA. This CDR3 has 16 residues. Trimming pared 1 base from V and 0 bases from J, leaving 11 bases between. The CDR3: CASSLGHRESTDTQYF. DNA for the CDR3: TGTGCCAGCAGCTTAGGCCACCGCGAAAGCACAGATACGCAGTATTTT.

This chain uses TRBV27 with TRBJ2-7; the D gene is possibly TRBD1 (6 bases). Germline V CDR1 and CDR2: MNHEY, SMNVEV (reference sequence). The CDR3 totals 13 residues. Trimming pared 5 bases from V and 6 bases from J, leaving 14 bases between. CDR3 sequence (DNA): TGTGCCAGCAGTCTCATGGGGGCGCTCGAGCAGTACTTC. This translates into CASSLMGALEQYF.

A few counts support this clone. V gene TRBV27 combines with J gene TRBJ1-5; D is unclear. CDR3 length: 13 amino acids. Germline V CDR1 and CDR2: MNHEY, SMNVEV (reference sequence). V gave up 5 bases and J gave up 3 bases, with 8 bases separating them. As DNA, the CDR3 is TGTGCCAGCAGTAGCAGGCCCAATCAGCCCCAGCATTTT. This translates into CASSSRPNQPQHF.

CDR3 loop: CASSHGGQRAETQYF. The CDR3 DNA follows: TGTGCCAGCAGCCACGGGGGACAGAGGGCCGAGACCCAGTACTTC. The chain carries TRBV6-5 and TRBJ2-5; D may be TRBD1 (7 bases). Trimming pared 6 bases from V and 5 bases from J, leaving 19 bases between. This CDR3 has 15 residues. Per germline, CDR1 MNHEY and CDR2 SVGAGI.

The CDR3 loop is CASSGLPPHTEAFF. CDR3 bases: TGTGCCAGCAGTGGACTCCCCCCGCACACTGAAGCTTTCTTT. The chain carries TRBV6-5 and TRBJ1-1; no clear D gene. CDR3 length equals 14 residues. CDR1 and CDR2 from the germline V gene are MNHEY and SVGAGI. V lost 5 bases and J 3 bases, leaving 13 bases between the germline ends.

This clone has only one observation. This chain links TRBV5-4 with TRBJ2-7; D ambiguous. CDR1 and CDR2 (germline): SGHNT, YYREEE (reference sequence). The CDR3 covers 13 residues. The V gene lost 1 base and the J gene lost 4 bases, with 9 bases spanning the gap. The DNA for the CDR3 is TGTGCCAGCAGCTTGCGGAGAGAATACGAGCAGTACTTC. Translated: CASSLRREYEQYF.

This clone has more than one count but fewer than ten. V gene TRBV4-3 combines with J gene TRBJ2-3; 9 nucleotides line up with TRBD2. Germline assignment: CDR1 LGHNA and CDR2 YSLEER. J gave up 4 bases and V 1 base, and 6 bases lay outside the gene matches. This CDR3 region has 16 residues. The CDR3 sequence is CASSQGGGRAADTQYF. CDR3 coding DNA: TGCGCCAGCAGCCAAGGAGGCGGGAGGGCCGCAGATACGCAGTATTTT.

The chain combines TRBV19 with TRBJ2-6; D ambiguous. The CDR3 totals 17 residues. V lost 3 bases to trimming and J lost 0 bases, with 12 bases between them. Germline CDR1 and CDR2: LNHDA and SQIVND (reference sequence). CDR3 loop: CASSIGMPSSGANVLTF. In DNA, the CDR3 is TGTGCCAGTAGTATCGGCATGCCTAGCTCTGGGGCCAACGTCCTGACTTTC. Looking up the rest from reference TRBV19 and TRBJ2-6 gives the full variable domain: DGGITQSPKYLFRKEGQNVTLSCEQNLNHDAMYWYRQDPGQGLRLIYYSQIVNDFQKGDIAEGYSVSREKKESFPLTVTSAQKNPTAFYLCASSIGMPSSGANVLTFGAGSRLTVL.

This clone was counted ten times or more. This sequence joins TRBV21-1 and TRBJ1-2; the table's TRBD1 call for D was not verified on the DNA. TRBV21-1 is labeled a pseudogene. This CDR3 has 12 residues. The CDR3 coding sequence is TGTGCCAGCAGCAAGGACAGGGGTGGCTACACCTTC. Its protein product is CASSKDRGGYTF.

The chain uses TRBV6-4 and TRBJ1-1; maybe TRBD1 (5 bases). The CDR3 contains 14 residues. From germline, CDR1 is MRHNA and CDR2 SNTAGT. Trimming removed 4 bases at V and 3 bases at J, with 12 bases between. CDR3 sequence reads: CASSVRQGDTEAFF. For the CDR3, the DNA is TGTGCCAGCAGTGTACGGCAGGGTGACACTGAAGCTTTCTTT.

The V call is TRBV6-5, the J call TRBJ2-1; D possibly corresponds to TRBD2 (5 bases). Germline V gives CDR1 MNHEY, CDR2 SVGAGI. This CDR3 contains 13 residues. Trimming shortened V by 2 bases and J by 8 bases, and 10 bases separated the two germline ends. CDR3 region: CASSYGLADEQFF. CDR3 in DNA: TGTGCCAGCAGTTACGGTCTAGCCGATGAGCAGTTCTTC.

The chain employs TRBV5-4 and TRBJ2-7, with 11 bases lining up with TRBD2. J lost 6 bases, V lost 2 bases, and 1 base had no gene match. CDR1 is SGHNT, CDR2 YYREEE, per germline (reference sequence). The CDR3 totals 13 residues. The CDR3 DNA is TGTGCCAGCAGCTTCGGGACTAGCGGCGAGCAGTACTTC. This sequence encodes CASSFGTSGEQYF.

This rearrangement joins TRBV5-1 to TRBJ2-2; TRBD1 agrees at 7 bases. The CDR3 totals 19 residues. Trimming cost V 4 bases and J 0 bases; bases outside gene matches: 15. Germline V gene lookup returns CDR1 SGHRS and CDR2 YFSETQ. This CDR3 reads CASSPYPTGWASNTGELFF. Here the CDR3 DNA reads TGCGCCAGCAGCCCCTACCCGACAGGGTGGGCATCGAACACCGGGGAGCTGTTTTTT. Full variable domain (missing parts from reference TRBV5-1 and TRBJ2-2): KAGVTQTPRYLIKTRGQQVTLSCSPISGHRSVSWYQQTPGQGLQFLFEYFSETQRNKGNFPGRFSGRQFSNSRSEMNVSTLELGDSALYLCASSPYPTGWASNTGELFFGEGSRLTVL.

CDR3 nucleotide sequence: TGTGCCAGCAGCTTAGGAGGGAGTAGGACAGATACGCAGTATTTT. Amino acids: CASSLGGSRTDTQYF. The rearrangement links TRBV7-8 to TRBJ2-3; tentatively, D is TRBD2 (5 bases). Germline loops: CDR1 SGHVS, CDR2 FQNEAQ. Deletions cut 1 base from V and 3 bases from J, with 11 bases between. CDR3 length: 15 residues.

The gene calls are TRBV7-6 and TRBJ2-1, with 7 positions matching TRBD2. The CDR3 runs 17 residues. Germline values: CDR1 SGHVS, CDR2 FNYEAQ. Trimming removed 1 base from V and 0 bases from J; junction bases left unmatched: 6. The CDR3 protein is CASSLVTSEGSYNEQFF. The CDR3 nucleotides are TGTGCCAGCAGCTTAGTTACTAGCGAGGGCTCCTACAATGAGCAGTTCTTC.